A selection of T cell receptor beta chains follows, all from one sample in a study of regulatory T cells in long-lasting Graves disease. MiXCR was run by TCRdb on the multiplex PCR reads, yielding one entry per CDR3 protein. The repertoire holds 360,000 or so distinct CDR3 sequences, with around 15% as singletons. These data were also reused for a study on T cells in Graves' hyperthyroidism and ophthalmopathy.

Source: peripheral blood mononuclear cells (PBMCs), taken at new diagnosis, from a patient treated with antithyroid drugs. The receptors shown here come from a man aged 35 to 55 with Graves disease. Both conserved end residues are part of each CDR3. The order of the fields is V gene, clone size, D gene, J gene, CDR3 DNA, CDR3 protein. D genes are given only for firm matches. Expanded clones get a size class; other rows say once, few or many, or leave the size out.

>TRBV7-2|many|TRBD2|TRBJ2-3
TGTGCCAGCAGGGGGTGGAGCGGGGCGGATACGCAGTATTTT
CASRGWSGADTQYF
>TRBV12-5|many|-|TRBJ1-1
TGTGCTAGTGGTTTGCCCCGAGAGGGAGGGAACACTGAAGCTTTCTTT
CASGLPREGGNTEAFF
>TRBV5-1|many|TRBD1|TRBJ2-7
TGCGCCAGCAGCCGTACAGGGGGCATCTACGAGCAGTACTTC
CASSRTGGIYEQYF
>TRBV3-1|many|TRBD1|TRBJ1-5
TGTGCCAGCAGCCGAGGGACAGGGCGGCGCAATCAGCCCCAGCATTTT
CASSRGTGRRNQPQHF
>TRBV5-1|many|-|TRBJ2-3
TGCGCCAGCAGCTTGGAATTTGAGGGTCTGGGCACAGATACGCAGTATTTT
CASSLEFEGLGTDTQYF
>TRBV24-1|many|-|TRBJ2-3
TGTGCCACCAGTGAGGTCATCACAGATACGCAGTATTTT
CATSEVITDTQYF
>TRBV6-1|many|-|TRBJ2-2
TGTGCCAGCAGTCTAAGGAGCGGCCAGGGGAAAAACACCGGGGAGCTGTTTTTT
CASSLRSGQGKNTGELFF
>TRBV7-8|many|TRBD2|TRBJ2-5
TGTGCCAGCAGCTTACGCCAGCGGGGGGCCAGGGGGGAGACCCAGTACTTC
CASSLRQRGARGETQYF
>TRBV6-1|-|TRBD2|TRBJ2-5
TGTGCCATCCGGGCGGGAGTCGGGGAGACCCAGTACTTC
CAIRAGVGETQYF
>TRBV11-2|many|-|TRBJ1-1
TGTGCCAGCAGCCGAAGAGGGAGGACTGAAGCTTTCTTT
CASSRRGRTEAFF
>TRBV20-1|many|-|TRBJ2-6
TGCAGCGCGATGTGGGGGGCCAACGTCCTGACTTTC
CSAMWGANVLTF
>TRBV27|many|-|TRBJ2-1
TGTGCCAGCAGTTTATCCGCCTACAATGAGCAGTTCTTC
CASSLSAYNEQFF
>TRBV11-2|-|-|TRBJ2-1
TGTGCCAGCAGCTTAGGGGCAGGGAAGAACAATGAGCAGTTCTTC
CASSLGAGKNNEQFF
>TRBV9|many|-|TRBJ2-2
TGTGCCAGCAGCGTAGTTGGACATCCGAACACCGGGGAGCTGTTTTTT
CASSVVGHPNTGELFF
>TRBV5-6|-|-|TRBJ2-7
TGTGCCAGCAGCTTGGTCAGAGTCCAGGGGAACTTCCACGAGCAGTACTTC
CASSLVRVQGNFHEQYF